Each of the 24 T cell receptor beta chains below was sequenced from the same sample in a study of CD8 T cells in ankylosing spondylitis. Points from the study as a whole: For ankylosing spondylitis blood, a TCR beta motif of 7 or 8 highly homologous variants appeared characteristic.

The antigens of these receptors remain unknown. TCRdb analysed the 5' RACE reads with MiXCR anew, one entry per CDR3 protein. The repertoire holds 450,000 to 550,000 distinct CDR3 sequences, with over 4% as singletons. Sequenced: blood, either unsorted or a sorted T cell fraction (not recorded which). The source is a male donor with ankylosing spondylitis.

The table lists this clonotype with many counts. The chain joins TRBV20-1 to TRBJ2-7, with D hard to call. V shed 6 bases and J shed 0 bases, with 12 bases lying between them. The CDR3 is 13 amino acids. CDR1 is DFQATT, CDR2 SNEGSKA, per germline (reference sequence). The CDR3 reads CSAGDAYSYEQYF. The CDR3 region has the DNA TGCAGTGCGGGCGACGCGTACTCCTACGAGCAGTACTTC.

In this sample, this clonotype turned up many times. The chain recombines TRBV4-3 with TRBJ1-4; D gene ambiguous. Germline V gene sequence: CDR1 LGHNA, CDR2 YSLEER. V was pared by 1 base and J by 3 bases, with 6 bases between. The CDR3 spans 14 residues. The CDR3 protein is CASSQGRSNEKLFF. The CDR3 DNA is TGCGCCAGCAGCCAAGGACGGTCTAATGAAAAACTGTTTTTT.

At least ten counts were recorded for this clonotype. The chain carries TRBV5-1 and TRBJ2-5; no firm D call. Germline CDR1 is SGHRS and CDR2 is YFSETQ. This CDR3 is 14 amino acids long. The V gene lost 0 bases and the J gene lost 1 base, with 7 bases spanning the gap. CDR3 DNA sequence: TGCGCCAGCAGCTTGGAGACGTTCCAAGAGACCCAGTACTTC. The encoded protein is CASSLETFQETQYF.

This clonotype was seen many times. V and J are TRBV7-3 and TRBJ1-1; D is uncertain. The CDR3 length is 14 residues. Germline loops: CDR1 SGHTA, CDR2 FQGTGA. Trimming took off 4 bases at V and 3 bases at J, with 12 bases between the two ends. This CDR3 reads CASSSPGRDTEAFF. In nucleotides, the CDR3 is TGTGCCAGCAGCTCGCCGGGGAGGGACACTGAAGCTTTCTTT. Looking up the rest from reference TRBV7-3 and TRBJ1-1 gives the full variable domain: GAGVSQTPSNKVTEKGKYVELRCDPISGHTALYWYRQSLGQGPEFLIYFQGTGAADDSGLPNDRFFAVRPEGSVSTLKIQRTERGDSAVYLCASSSPGRDTEAFFGQGTRLTVV.

This clonotype has ten or more counts. This chain uses TRBV20-1 with TRBJ2-7, with D perhaps given as TRBD1 or TRBD2 (5 bases each). CDR3 length: 13 amino acids. V was pared by 6 bases and J by 6 bases, with 18 bases between. From germline, CDR1 is DFQATT and CDR2 SNEGSKA (reference sequence). CDR3: CSARRAGDGEQYF. The DNA for the CDR3 is TGCAGTGCCCGTCGAGCCGGGGACGGCGAGCAGTACTTC.

The table lists this clonotype with a few counts. The genes are TRBV2 and TRBJ2-1; maybe TRBD2 (6 bases). The CDR3 runs to 13 residues. V shed 11 bases and J shed 3 bases, with 14 bases lying between them. Germline V gives CDR1 SNHLY, CDR2 FYNNEI. The CDR3 DNA reads TGTGCCGGACGGGACTTAAGCTACAATGAGCAGTTCTTC. This gives the protein CAGRDLSYNEQFF.

The sample holds many counts of this clonotype. The chain carries TRBV18 and TRBJ2-7, with D hard to call. This CDR3 contains 13 residues. Germline CDR1 KGHSH, CDR2 LQKENI. Trimming shortened V by 1 base and J by 3 bases, and 7 bases separated the two germline ends. The CDR3 protein is CASSPRPYYEQYF. In nucleotides, the CDR3 is TGTGCCAGCTCACCACGACCTTACTACGAGCAGTACTTC.

The rearrangement uses TRBV6-2 or TRBV6-3 and TRBJ2-4; D not resolved. Looked up from germline, CDR1 is MNHEY and CDR2 is SVGEGT. V was trimmed by 0 bases and J by 12 bases, leaving 15 bases between them. CDR3 size: 14 residues. Here the CDR3 reads CASSYSRQAGDQYF. For the CDR3, the DNA is TGTGCCAGCAGTTACTCGAGACAAGCCGGTGATCAGTACTTC.

This clonotype has a handful of counts. The genes are TRBV5-5 and TRBJ1-5; D gene unclear. The CDR3 is made up of 16 amino acids. V shed 4 bases and J shed 1 base, with 15 bases lying between them. From germline, CDR1 is SGHKS and CDR2 YYEKEE (reference sequence). The CDR3 DNA reads as TGTGCCAGCAGCCCAGGACTAGCGGGAAGCAATCAGCCCCAGCATTTT. This gives the protein CASSPGLAGSNQPQHF.

At least ten counts were recorded for this clonotype. The J gene is TRBJ2-5, the V gene TRBV28; D is unresolved. The length of the CDR3 is 13 residues. Germline CDR1 is MDHEN and CDR2 is SYDVKM. V was trimmed by 3 bases and J by 3 bases, leaving 8 bases between them. CDR3 sequence (DNA): TGTGCCAGCAGTTTTAGCCGGGAAGAGACCCAGTACTTC. As protein: CASSFSREETQYF.

This clonotype was counted many times. The V call is TRBV6-2 or TRBV6-3, the J call TRBJ2-7; D gene ambiguous. Trimming took off 5 bases at V and 5 bases at J, with 10 bases between the two ends. The germline V gene encodes CDR1 MNHEY and CDR2 SVGEGT. The CDR3 extends over 12 amino acids. CDR3 protein: CASSRTVNEQYF. The CDR3 coding sequence is TGTGCCAGCAGTCGAACAGTTAACGAGCAGTACTTC.

This clonotype was detected a few times. The V gene is TRBV20-1, the J gene TRBJ2-5; TRBD2 matches at 9 bases. CDR1 is DFQATT, CDR2 SNEGSKA, per germline (reference sequence). The V segment lost 5 bases and the J segment 5 bases; nucleotides outside the gene matches: 12. There are 15 residues in the CDR3. The CDR3 DNA follows: TGCAGTGCTCCGAGCCACCAGCGGGGGGCCGAGACCCAGTACTTC. It specifies CSAPSHQRGAETQYF.

The V call is TRBV7-2, the J call TRBJ2-3, with 8 bases that match TRBD2. Germline-derived CDR1 and CDR2 are SGHTA and FQGNSA. J was trimmed by 3 bases and V by 5 bases; bases with no gene match: 7. The CDR3 covers 15 residues. The CDR3 spells CASSIWTSRTDTQYF. CDR3 in DNA: TGTGCCAGCAGCATCTGGACTAGCAGAACAGATACGCAGTATTTT.

This clonotype was seen ten or more times. V gene TRBV5-1 combines with J gene TRBJ2-3; 8 positions agree with TRBD2. The germline CDR1 and CDR2 sequences are SGHRS and YFSETQ. V shed 4 bases and J 6 bases; nucleotides not matched to a gene: 4. The CDR3 extends over 13 amino acids. Written as DNA, the CDR3 is TGCGCCAGCAGCACAGGACTAGCCGATACGCAGTATTTT. Protein sequence: CASSTGLADTQYF.

This clonotype showed up many times. The chain uses TRBV5-1 and TRBJ2-5, with 7 nucleotides matching TRBD1. CDR1 is SGHRS, CDR2 YFSETQ, per germline. The CDR3 is 13 amino acids. The trim removed 4 bases at V and 5 bases at J, leaving 5 bases unmatched. This CDR3 is CASSVGTEETQYF. The CDR3 region has the DNA TGCGCCAGCAGCGTCGGGACAGAGGAGACCCAGTACTTC.

This chain connects TRBV7-9 to TRBJ2-5; D possibly corresponds to TRBD1 (5 bases). This CDR3 spans 14 amino acids. The germline V and J ends were trimmed by 1 base and 3 bases, with 9 bases remaining between them. Per germline, CDR1 SEHNR and CDR2 FQNEAQ (reference sequence). The DNA of the CDR3 is TGTGCCAGCAGCTTAGTTGTCAGGGAAGAGACCCAGTACTTC. This sequence encodes CASSLVVREETQYF. Using reference TRBV7-9 and TRBJ2-5 for the parts outside the CDR3, the full variable domain is DTGVSQNPRHKITKRGQNVTFRCDPISEHNRLYWYRQTLGQGPEFLTYFQNEAQLEKSRLLSDRFSAERPKGSFSTLEIQRTEQGDSAMYLCASSLVVREETQYFGPGTRLLVL.

This clonotype has ten or more counts. The V and J genes are TRBV7-2 and TRBJ1-3, with D unclear. Germline V CDR1 and CDR2: SGHTA, FQGNSA. The CDR3 has 17 residues. V was trimmed by 1 base and J by 4 bases, leaving 17 bases between them. CDR3 amino acids: CASSLGPVTALGNTIYF. The DNA of the CDR3 is TGTGCCAGCAGCTTAGGCCCGGTAACAGCCTTGGGAAACACCATATATTTT.

The rearrangement joins TRBV7-2 to TRBJ2-3, with D possibly matching TRBD2 (6 bases). Germline V lookup: CDR1 SGHTA, CDR2 FQGNSA. The CDR3 is 17 residues long. V lost 5 bases, J lost 2 bases, and 20 bases lay in between. In nucleotides, the CDR3 is TGTGCCAGCAGCCCACCGGGTGGGAGGCGGGACACAGATACGCAGTATTTT. Translating it yields CASSPPGGRRDTDTQYF. The full variable domain, its missing parts supplied by reference TRBV7-2 and TRBJ2-3, is GAGVSQSPSNKVTEKGKDVELRCDPISGHTALYWYRQSLGQGLEFLIYFQGNSAPDKSGLPSDRFSAERTGGSVSTLTIQRTQQEDSAVYLCASSPPGGRRDTDTQYFGPGTRLTVL.

For the CDR3, the DNA is TGTGCCAGCAGGACGACTAGCGGGGACTACAATGAGCAGTTCTTC. Encoded protein: CASRTTSGDYNEQFF. The rearrangement joins TRBV6-2 or TRBV6-3 to TRBJ2-1; TRBD2 matches 11 bases. The germline V gene encodes CDR1 MNHEY and CDR2 SVGEGT. The CDR3 totals 15 residues. V was pared by 6 bases and J by 3 bases, with 4 bases of the junction left unmatched.

The chain links TRBV6-4 to TRBJ2-6; TRBD2 matches at 12 bases. The CDR3 is 19 residues long. Trimming removed 4 bases from V and 2 bases from J; junction bases left unmatched: 9. Germline V lookup: CDR1 MRHNA, CDR2 SNTAGT. CDR3 sequence: CASSATSGRSSPGANVLTF. The CDR3 region has the DNA TGTGCCAGCAGTGCGACTAGCGGGAGATCCTCCCCTGGGGCCAACGTCCTGACTTTC.

The sample holds many counts of this clonotype. The chain's CDR3 is CASTKMGVGTDTQYF. For the CDR3, the DNA is TGTGCCAGCACCAAAATGGGTGTCGGCACAGATACGCAGTATTTT. The chain has TRBV28 and TRBJ2-3; no reliable D call. CDR1 and CDR2 from the germline V gene are MDHEN and SYDVKM. V was trimmed by 7 bases and J by 1 base, leaving 15 bases between them. This CDR3 has 15 residues.

This clonotype has at least ten counts. This chain uses TRBV7-8 with TRBJ2-5; 11 positions agree with TRBD1. CDR3 length: 14 amino acids. CDR1 is SGHVS, CDR2 FQNEAQ, per germline. J lost 7 bases, V lost 5 bases, and 6 bases had no gene match. CDR3 coding DNA: TGTGCCAGCAGCACCTTTGGGACAGGGGGGACCCAGTACTTC. Translating it yields CASSTFGTGGTQYF.

This clonotype was seen repeatedly, ten times or more. This chain links TRBV4-3 with TRBJ1-1; TRBD1 is a possible D gene (5 bases). In germline, CDR1 is LGHNA, CDR2 YSLEER. The CDR3 totals 15 residues. Trimming took 0 bases from V and 6 from J, leaving 14 bases between them. The CDR3 bases are TGCGCCAGCAGCCAAGATCGTATCAGGGCGTCTGAAGCTTTCTTT. Amino acid sequence: CASSQDRIRASEAFF.

The chain couples TRBV28 to TRBJ2-7; 8 positions agree with TRBD2. This CDR3 region has 14 residues. J gave up 3 bases and V 4 bases, and 5 bases lay outside the gene matches. Per the germline V gene, CDR1 is MDHEN and CDR2 is SYDVKM. This CDR3 reads CASSSWTSSYEQYF. CDR3 nucleotide sequence: TGTGCCAGCAGTTCCTGGACTAGCAGCTACGAGCAGTACTTC.